The rows below give T cell receptor beta chains drawn from one sample of a study of graft-versus-host responses after intestinal transplantation. TCRdb's copy holds only in-frame clones and misses some; the assay was immunoSEQ multiplex PCR. The repertoire holds some 90,000 clones, with 80% to 95% as singletons. Their cognate antigens are unknown. The sample consisted of unstimulated CD8+ T cells sorted from spleen or lymph node cells, taken before intestinal transplant. These receptors originate from a human donor who received an intestinal transplant. Each CDR3 is given with its conserved first and last residue. Each record gives: D gene, V gene, clone size, J gene, CDR3 protein, CDR3 DNA. A D gene is named only where the DNA matches it firmly. Not every row has a clone size; where given, it reads once, few, many or a size class.

>TRBD1|TRBV11-3|-|TRBJ2-2
CASRDRGTGELFF
TGTGCCAGCAGGGACAGGGGAACCGGGGAGCTGTTTTTT
>TRBD2|TRBV19|-|TRBJ2-7
CASSMTGGREQYF
TGTGCCAGTAGTATGACGGGAGGGCGCGAGCAGTACTTC
>-|TRBV6-1|once|TRBJ2-1
CASSEYENNEQFF
TGTGCCAGCAGTGAATACGAGAACAATGAGCAGTTCTTC
>TRBD2|TRBV7-9|-|TRBJ2-7
CASGTSSYEQYF
TGTGCCAGCGGGACTAGCAGCTACGAGCAGTACTTC
>TRBD2|TRBV5-4|-|TRBJ2-4
CASRLGGEPKNIQYF
TGTGCCAGCAGACTTGGGGGGGAACCCAAAAACATTCAGTACTTC
>TRBD1|TRBV11-3|-|TRBJ2-7
CASSLGQGVYEQYF
TGTGCCAGCAGCCTCGGACAGGGGGTCTACGAGCAGTACTTC
>-|TRBV6-5|-|TRBJ2-1
CASSRAGLSSNEQFF
TGTGCCAGCAGCCGCGCGGGGCTATCGAGCAATGAGCAGTTCTTC
>-|TRBV30|-|TRBJ1-5
CAWSSGRAQHF
TGTGCCTGGAGTTCGGGCAGGGCCCAGCATTTT
>-|TRBV15|-|TRBJ2-1
CATSRADNEQFF
TGTGCCACCAGCAGAGCGGACAATGAGCAGTTCTTC
>TRBD1|TRBV27|-|TRBJ1-5
CASSPTTIQGNQPQHF
TGTGCCAGCAGTCCCACAACGATACAGGGGAATCAGCCCCAGCATTTT